This TCR beta chain was sequenced during a study of cytomegalovirus exposure and HLA in healthy donors. Looking at the study overall: Unique TCRs from HLA-typed donors, about 78 million of them, were held in an early data release. Study-level results: Overall, approximately 180 TCR beta chains were annotated as cytomegalovirus-associated. Within an earlier analysis, most TCR beta V segments proved productive either about 90% or about 30% of the time.

The PCR ran on 60 Vbeta and 13 Jbeta primers. The repertoire was sequenced with immunoSEQ multiplex PCR; TCRdb's copy has only in-frame clones and lacks some. Of around 130,000 clones in the sample, just over 65% were seen once. Germline CDR1 reads MNHNY; CDR2 reads SVGAGI (reference sequence). Trimming removed 2 bases at V and 6 bases at J, with 8 bases between. The CDR3 has 13 amino acids. This clone has only a few counts. Its target is unknown. This chain connects TRBV6-6 to TRBJ1-3, with D possibly matching TRBD1 (5 bases). This clonotype was obtained from an older woman in good health and CMV-seronegative. Sequencing input: PBMCs. The CDR3 protein is CASSYRQLNTIYF. The CDR3 DNA is TGTGCCAGCAGTTACCGACAGCTAAACACCATATATTTT.